Reported below is one T cell receptor (beta chain). The antigen is undetermined. This sample includes further DNA sequences coding for the same CDR3. The record originates from a study of shared clonotypes between healthy human individuals. Findings and caveats of the study: In this cohort, only blood was sampled, and tissue repertoires likely differ.

The germline V gene encodes CDR1 SGDLS and CDR2 YYNGEE. The CDR3 length is 16 residues. Losses at the gene ends were 4 bases for V and 2 bases for J; bases not matched to a gene: 7. Data came from immunoSEQ multiplex PCR; TCRdb stores just in-frame clones and leaves some out. The data contain roughly 1,100,000 clones, approximately 68% of them singletons. This TCR was recovered from a man aged 18 to 29 in good health. This chain uses TRBV9 with TRBJ2-5; 11 bases fit TRBD2. Sequenced input: memory CD4+ T cells sorted from blood. Subset of the sample: CD45RA-negative fraction. The CDR3 protein is CASSPRLAGGQETQYF. The DNA for the CDR3 is TGTGCCAGCAGCCCAAGGCTAGCGGGGGGACAAGAGACCCAGTACTTC.